Below, 26 T cell receptor beta chains from the same sample are listed, as sequenced in a study of cytomegalovirus exposure and HLA in healthy donors. PCR was performed using 60 Vbeta and 13 Jbeta primers. Method: immunoSEQ multiplex PCR; TCRdb's copy keeps in-frame clones and lacks some. The top ten hold 1.5% to 2% of the sample, which has roughly 220,000 clones, more than 65% seen once. Sequenced input: PBMCs. These receptors came from a man between 45 and 60 years old in good health and CMV-seronegative.

This chain links TRBV5-5 with TRBJ1-2, with a possible D match to TRBD1 (5 bases). The CDR3 has 14 amino acids. CDR1 and CDR2 (germline): SGHKS, YYEKEE (reference sequence). The V and J ends lost 4 bases and 3 bases respectively, with 13 bases between them. The CDR3 nucleotides are TGTGCCAGCAGCCAGCGGGGGGAGGACTATGGCTACACCTTC. It translates to CASSQRGEDYGYTF.

This chain's CDR3 is CASSYGEEQYF. CDR3 coding DNA: TGTGCCAGCAGTTACGGGGAGGAGCAGTACTTC. This chain uses TRBV6-6 with TRBJ2-7, with a possible D match to TRBD2 (5 bases). The CDR3 sequence is 11 residues long. With 2 bases removed from V and 7 bases from J, the gap between germline ends came to 6 bases. Germline V gene data show CDR1 as MNHNY and CDR2 as SVGAGI (reference sequence).

The rearrangement joins TRBV27 to TRBJ2-7; 12 bases line up with TRBD2. Trimming took 7 bases from V and 2 from J; bases not matched to a gene: 6. Germline V gene sequence: CDR1 MNHEY, CDR2 SMNVEV (reference sequence). The CDR3 is 15 residues long. This CDR3 reads CASTPLAGGAYEQYF. CDR3 nucleotides: TGTGCCAGCACCCCACTAGCGGGAGGCGCCTACGAGCAGTACTTC.

V gene TRBV6-1 combines with J gene TRBJ2-2; a weak D match, TRBD2 (5 bases). Trimming stripped 6 bases from V and 8 bases from J, with 13 bases between. There are 13 residues in the CDR3. From germline, CDR1 is MNHNS and CDR2 SASEGT. CDR3 region: CASSTGGAGELFF. CDR3 nucleotide sequence: TGTGCCAGCAGCACCGGAGGTGCAGGGGAGCTGTTTTTT.

The chain joins TRBV6-6 to TRBJ2-7, with 8 bases fitting TRBD1. The CDR3 contains 16 residues. V dropped 6 bases and J dropped 2; count of bases not matched to a gene: 12. Germline CDR1 MNHNY, CDR2 SVGAGI (reference sequence). CDR3 protein: CASRQGQGRNTYEQYF. CDR3 bases: TGTGCCAGCAGACAAGGACAGGGCCGAAACACCTACGAGCAGTACTTC.

V is TRBV6-5 and J is TRBJ2-7, with 7 bases fitting TRBD1. The CDR3 runs to 13 residues. V lost 10 bases and J lost 2; bases outside the gene matches: 8. The germline V gene encodes CDR1 MNHEY and CDR2 SVGAGI. This CDR3 is CATEGAGTYEQYF. The CDR3 nucleotides read TGTGCCACCGAGGGGGCAGGGACCTACGAGCAGTACTTC.

This clone appeared a few times. The chain joins TRBV28 to TRBJ2-7; no definite D call. V shed 3 bases and J shed 9 bases, with 12 bases lying between them. The germline CDR1 and CDR2 sequences are MDHEN and SYDVKM. The CDR3 is 12 amino acids. CDR3 sequence: CASSLISWVQYF. For the CDR3, the DNA is TGTGCCAGCAGTTTGATTAGCTGGGTGCAGTACTTC.

The chain couples TRBV7-3 to TRBJ2-5, with 7 nucleotides matching TRBD2. The germline V gene encodes CDR1 SGHTA and CDR2 FQGTGA. V shed 5 bases and J 7 bases; nucleotides not matched to a gene: 13. CDR3 length equals 15 residues. CDR3 region: CASSPEGSGLRTQYF. The CDR3 nucleotides are TGTGCCAGCAGCCCAGAGGGTAGCGGGCTAAGGACCCAGTACTTC. Supplemented by reference TRBV7-3 and TRBJ2-5, the full variable domain reads GAGVSQTPSNKVTEKGKYVELRCDPISGHTALYWYRQSLGQGPEFLIYFQGTGAADDSGLPNDRFFAVRPEGSVSTLKIQRTERGDSAVYLCASSPEGSGLRTQYFGPGTRLLVL.

The CDR3 DNA follows: TGTGCCAGCAGTCAACCGGGACAGGGGATAGGATGGTCCTACGAGCAGTACTTC. Its translation is CASSQPGQGIGWSYEQYF. The chain is built from TRBV28 and TRBJ2-7; 10 bases are a match to TRBD1. The length of the CDR3 is 18 residues. The germline gives CDR1 MDHEN, CDR2 SYDVKM. V lost 5 bases, J lost 1 base, and 14 bases stayed unmatched.

The V gene is TRBV5-1, the J gene TRBJ2-2, with 7 bases fitting TRBD1. The CDR3 covers 15 residues. Germline-derived CDR1 and CDR2 are SGHRS and YFSETQ. Trimming removed 4 bases from V and 4 bases from J; junction bases left unmatched: 7. The chain's CDR3 is CASSPQGVITGELFF. The CDR3 nucleotides are TGCGCCAGCAGCCCTCAGGGGGTCATCACCGGGGAGCTGTTTTTT.

The chain is built from TRBV19 and TRBJ2-1; 8 bases agree with TRBD2. The CDR3 sequence is 15 residues long. V was clipped by 7 bases and J by 1 base; unmatched bases: 6. The V gene's germline CDR1 is LNHDA and CDR2 SQIVND (reference sequence). The DNA of the CDR3 is TGTGCCAGTAAAGCCGGGACTAGATCCTACAATGAGCAGTTCTTC. It specifies CASKAGTRSYNEQFF.

The chain couples TRBV4-1 to TRBJ1-1, with no clear D. Germline loops: CDR1 MGHRA, CDR2 YSYEKL. V was trimmed by 1 base and J by 5 bases, leaving 14 bases between them. There are 15 residues in the CDR3. The CDR3 sequence: CASSQGALRGTEAFF. The CDR3 DNA is TGCGCCAGCAGCCAAGGGGCTCTTCGAGGGACTGAAGCTTTCTTT.

The CDR3 sequence is CASSSGQHTGELFF. In DNA form, the CDR3 reads TGCGCCAGCAGCTCGGGACAGCACACCGGGGAGCTGTTTTTT. This chain links TRBV5-1 with TRBJ2-2, with 7 bases matching TRBD1. Germline values: CDR1 SGHRS, CDR2 YFSETQ. With 3 bases clipped from V and 3 bases from J, the junction kept 2 bases outside the gene matches. This CDR3 comprises 14 residues.

The CDR3 nucleotides read TGTGCCAGCAGTTTATGGCCGGACAGGATAAAGGTGAATGAGCAGTTCTTC. It translates to CASSLWPDRIKVNEQFF. The chain couples TRBV28 to TRBJ2-1; TRBD1 aligns across 7 bases. The CDR3 runs to 17 residues. The germline CDR1 and CDR2 sequences are MDHEN and SYDVKM. The V segment lost 0 bases and the J segment 7 bases; nucleotides outside the gene matches: 12. Using reference TRBV28 and TRBJ2-1 for the parts outside the CDR3, the full variable domain is DVKVTQSSRYLVKRTGEKVFLECVQDMDHENMFWYRQDPGLGLRLIYFSYDVKMKEKGDIPEGYSVSREKKERFSLILESASTNQTSMYLCASSLWPDRIKVNEQFFGPGTRLTVL.

The chain employs TRBV27 and TRBJ2-5, with D hard to call. From germline, CDR1 is MNHEY and CDR2 SMNVEV (reference sequence). V lost 2 bases and J lost 1, with 11 bases in between. The CDR3 consists of 15 residues. For the CDR3, the DNA is TGTGCCAGCAGTTTAACGCGCGTAACCCAAGAGACCCAGTACTTC. It translates to CASSLTRVTQETQYF.

Comment on this clone: The junction does not match germline at one end; this may be a read error. The gene calls are TRBV7-2 and TRBJ2-7; 14 bases are shared with TRBD2. Germline assignment: CDR1 SGHTA and CDR2 FQGNSA. The CDR3 contains 17 residues. In DNA form, the CDR3 reads TGTGCCAGCAGCCTACGAAGACTAGCGGGAGGGCCCTACGGGCAGTACTTC. Residues: CASSLRRLAGGPYGQYF.

This clone showed up just once. V gene TRBV19 combines with J gene TRBJ2-1, with a tentative D call TRBD2 (6 bases). V gave up 2 bases and J gave up 4 bases, with 12 bases separating them. The CDR3 extends over 15 amino acids. The germline V gene has CDR1 LNHDA and CDR2 SQIVND (reference sequence). The CDR3 here is CASSILGRGYNEQFF. The CDR3 nucleotides read TGTGCCAGTAGTATACTCGGGAGAGGGTACAATGAGCAGTTCTTC.

The chain employs TRBV28 and TRBJ2-7; 12 positions agree with TRBD2. The CDR3 has 13 residues. Germline V CDR1 and CDR2: MDHEN, SYDVKM. V shed 9 bases and J 6 bases; nucleotides not matched to a gene: 6. This CDR3 reads CASGLAGYGEQYF. The CDR3 bases are TGTGCCAGTGGACTAGCGGGATATGGCGAGCAGTACTTC.

The rearrangement joins TRBV7-3 to TRBJ2-7, with TRBD2 matching 10 bases. The V segment lost 5 bases and the J segment 3 bases; nucleotides outside the gene matches: 7. CDR1 is SGHTA and CDR2 is FQGTGA in the germline V gene. The CDR3 has 15 residues. CDR3 sequence: CASSQGTSDLYEQYF. As DNA, the CDR3 is TGTGCCAGCAGCCAAGGGACTAGCGACCTCTACGAGCAGTACTTC.

The chain joins TRBV19 to TRBJ1-2; 7 positions match TRBD1. The CDR3 is made up of 12 amino acids. CDR1 is LNHDA, CDR2 SQIVND, per germline (reference sequence). Trimming removed 6 bases from V and 5 bases from J; junction bases left unmatched: 3. The CDR3 loop reads CASSRQGYGYTF. The CDR3 DNA reads TGTGCCAGTAGCCGACAGGGTTATGGCTACACCTTC.

This chain links TRBV20-1 with TRBJ1-1; 9 nucleotides match TRBD1. The CDR3 length is 11 residues. J gave up 6 bases and V 7 bases, and 3 bases lay outside the gene matches. Germline values: CDR1 DFQATT, CDR2 SNEGSKA (reference sequence). CDR3 sequence (DNA): TGCAGTGTCAGGGACAGGGCTGAAGCTTTCTTT. It codes for CSVRDRAEAFF.

This chain uses TRBV7-9 with TRBJ2-7; 9 bases are a match to TRBD2. This CDR3 region has 15 residues. The J segment lost 1 base and the V segment lost 2 bases, leaving 3 bases of the junction unmatched. Germline CDR1 is SEHNR and CDR2 is FQNEAQ (reference sequence). The CDR3 protein is CASSLTSGQSYEQYF. CDR3 sequence (DNA): TGTGCCAGCAGCTTAACTAGCGGGCAATCCTACGAGCAGTACTTC.

This clone has a handful of counts. The chain uses TRBV7-2 and TRBJ2-7; the D gene is possibly TRBD2 (6 bases). This CDR3 spans 15 amino acids. The ends were cut back, 2 bases at V and 6 bases at J, with 17 bases in the middle. CDR1 SGHTA and CDR2 FQGNSA come from the germline V gene. CDR3 in amino acids: CASSLRSGYLPEQYF. CDR3 sequence (DNA): TGTGCCAGCAGCTTACGAAGCGGGTACCTGCCCGAGCAGTACTTC. Together with reference TRBV7-2 and TRBJ2-7, the CDR3 gives the full variable domain: GAGVSQSPSNKVTEKGKDVELRCDPISGHTALYWYRQSLGQGLEFLIYFQGNSAPDKSGLPSDRFSAERTGGSVSTLTIQRTQQEDSAVYLCASSLRSGYLPEQYFGPGTRLTVT.

V is TRBV7-3 and J is TRBJ2-6; TRBD1 matches 7 bases. Germline CDR1 SGHTA, CDR2 FQGTGA. The CDR3 contains 15 residues. The junction had 2 bases not matched to a gene; V was cut back by 2 bases and J by 4 bases. The CDR3 sequence: CASSLEGAGANVLTF. CDR3 nucleotides: TGTGCCAGCAGCTTAGAGGGGGCCGGGGCCAACGTCCTGACTTTC.

The rearrangement joins TRBV30 to TRBJ2-2; 9 nucleotides agree with TRBD1. The CDR3 is 15 amino acids. Germline-derived CDR1 and CDR2 are GTSNPN and SVGIG (reference sequence). V lost 4 bases to trimming and J lost 4 bases; unmatched junction nucleotides: 7. CDR3 residues: CAWKTGTGSTGELFF. The CDR3 nucleotides are TGTGCCTGGAAGACCGGGACAGGGTCCACCGGGGAGCTGTTTTTT. Filled out from reference TRBV30 and TRBJ2-2, the complete variable domain reads SQTIHQWPATLVQPVGSPLSLECTVEGTSNPNLYWYRQAAGRGLQLLFYSVGIGQISSEVPQNLSASRPQDRQFILSSKKLLLSDSGFYLCAWKTGTGSTGELFFGEGSRLTVL.

The genes are TRBV29-1 and TRBJ2-5, with a possible D match to TRBD1 (6 bases). The CDR3 covers 14 residues. In germline, CDR1 is SQVTM, CDR2 ANQGSEA. V gave up 8 bases and J gave up 3 bases, with 19 bases separating them. CDR3 DNA: TGCAGCATCCCTCCCGGGGACACCAAAGAGACCCAGTACTTC. Translated, it gives CSIPPGDTKETQYF.